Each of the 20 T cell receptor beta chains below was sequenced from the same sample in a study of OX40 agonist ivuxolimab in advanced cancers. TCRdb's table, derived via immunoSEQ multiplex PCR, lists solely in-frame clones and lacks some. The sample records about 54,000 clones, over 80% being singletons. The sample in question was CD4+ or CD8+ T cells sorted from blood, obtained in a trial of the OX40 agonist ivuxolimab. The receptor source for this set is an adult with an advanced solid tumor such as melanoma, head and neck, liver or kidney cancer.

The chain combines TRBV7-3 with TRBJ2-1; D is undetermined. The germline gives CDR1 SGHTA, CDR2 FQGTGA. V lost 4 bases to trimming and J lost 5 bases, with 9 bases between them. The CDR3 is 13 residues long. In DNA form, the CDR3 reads TGTGCCAGCAGCTCCCCAAACGACAATGAGCAGTTCTTC. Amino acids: CASSSPNDNEQFF. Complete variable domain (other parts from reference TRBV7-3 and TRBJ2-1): GAGVSQTPSNKVTEKGKYVELRCDPISGHTALYWYRQSLGQGPEFLIYFQGTGAADDSGLPNDRFFAVRPEGSVSTLKIQRTERGDSAVYLCASSSPNDNEQFFGPGTRLTVL.

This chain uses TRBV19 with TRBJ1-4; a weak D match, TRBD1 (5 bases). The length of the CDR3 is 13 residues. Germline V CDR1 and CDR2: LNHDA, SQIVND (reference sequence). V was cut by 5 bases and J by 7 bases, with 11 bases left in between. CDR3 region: CASSDSSREKLFF. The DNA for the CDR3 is TGTGCCAGTAGTGACAGTTCTCGTGAAAAACTGTTTTTT.

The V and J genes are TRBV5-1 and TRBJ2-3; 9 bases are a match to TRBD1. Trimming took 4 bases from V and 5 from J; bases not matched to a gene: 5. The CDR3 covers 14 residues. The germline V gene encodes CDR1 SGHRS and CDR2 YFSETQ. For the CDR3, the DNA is TGCGCCAGCAGCCGGGACAGGGCGGGAGATACGCAGTATTTT. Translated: CASSRDRAGDTQYF.

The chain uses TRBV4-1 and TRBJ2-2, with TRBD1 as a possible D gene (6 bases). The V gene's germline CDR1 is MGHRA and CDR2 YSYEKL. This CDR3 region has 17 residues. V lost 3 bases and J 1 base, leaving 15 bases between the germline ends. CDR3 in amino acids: CASSQGISGVNTGELFF. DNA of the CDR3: TGCGCCAGCAGCCAGGGGATTTCAGGGGTGAACACCGGGGAGCTGTTTTTT.

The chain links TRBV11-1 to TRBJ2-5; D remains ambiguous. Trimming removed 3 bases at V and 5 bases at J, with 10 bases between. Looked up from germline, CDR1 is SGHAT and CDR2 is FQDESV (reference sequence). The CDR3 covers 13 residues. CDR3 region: CASSLTGAETQYF. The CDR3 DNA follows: TGTGCCAGCAGCTTGACCGGTGCGGAGACCCAGTACTTC.

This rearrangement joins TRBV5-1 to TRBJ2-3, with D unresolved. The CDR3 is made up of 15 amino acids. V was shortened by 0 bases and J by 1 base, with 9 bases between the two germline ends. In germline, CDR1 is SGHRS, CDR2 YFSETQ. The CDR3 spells CASSLEAHRTDTQYF. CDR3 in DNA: TGCGCCAGCAGCTTGGAGGCCCACCGCACAGATACGCAGTATTTT.

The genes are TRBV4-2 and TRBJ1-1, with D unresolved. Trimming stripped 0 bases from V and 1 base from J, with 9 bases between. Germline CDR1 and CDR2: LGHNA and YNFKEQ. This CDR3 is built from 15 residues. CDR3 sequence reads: CASSQDALGNTEAFF. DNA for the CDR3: TGTGCCAGCAGCCAAGACGCCCTCGGGAACACTGAAGCTTTCTTT.

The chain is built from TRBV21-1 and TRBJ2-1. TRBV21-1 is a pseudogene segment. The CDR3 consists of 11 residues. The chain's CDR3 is CASNRAQISVF. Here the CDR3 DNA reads TGTGCCAGCAACCGGGCCCAAATCTCCGTCTTC.

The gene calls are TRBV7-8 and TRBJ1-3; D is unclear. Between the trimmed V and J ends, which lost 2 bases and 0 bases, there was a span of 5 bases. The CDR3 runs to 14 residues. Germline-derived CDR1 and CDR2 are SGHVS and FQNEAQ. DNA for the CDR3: TGTGCCAGCAGCTTATTACGCTCTGGAAACACCATATATTTT. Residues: CASSLLRSGNTIYF. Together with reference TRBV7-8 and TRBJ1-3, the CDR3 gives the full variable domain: GAGVSQSPRYKVAKRGQDVALRCDPISGHVSLFWYQQALGQGPEFLTYFQNEAQLDKSGLPSDRFFAERPEGSVSTLKIQRTQQEDSAVYLCASSLLRSGNTIYFGEGSWLTVV.

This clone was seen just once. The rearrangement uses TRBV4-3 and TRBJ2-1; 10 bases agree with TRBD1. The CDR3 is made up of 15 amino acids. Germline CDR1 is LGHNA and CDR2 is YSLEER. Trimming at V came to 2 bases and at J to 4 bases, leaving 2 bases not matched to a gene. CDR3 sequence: CASSQPGQGYNEQFF. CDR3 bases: TGCGCCAGCAGCCAACCGGGACAGGGGTACAATGAGCAGTTCTTC.

CDR3 sequence reads: CASSAQGLLGYTF. CDR3 DNA sequence: TGTGCCAGCAGTGCCCAGGGACTGTTAGGCTACACCTTC. V and J are TRBV6-1 and TRBJ1-2; maybe TRBD1 (5 bases). Germline V gene sequence: CDR1 MNHNS, CDR2 SASEGT. The CDR3 contains 13 residues. Deletions cut 4 bases from V and 8 bases from J, with 14 bases between.

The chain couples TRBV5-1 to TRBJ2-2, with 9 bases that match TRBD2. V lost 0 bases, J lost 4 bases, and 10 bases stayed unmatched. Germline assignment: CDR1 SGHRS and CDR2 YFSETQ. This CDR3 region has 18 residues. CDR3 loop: CASSLARGRARVTGELFF. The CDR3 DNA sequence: TGCGCCAGCAGCTTGGCACGCGGGAGGGCCCGAGTCACCGGGGAGCTGTTTTTT.

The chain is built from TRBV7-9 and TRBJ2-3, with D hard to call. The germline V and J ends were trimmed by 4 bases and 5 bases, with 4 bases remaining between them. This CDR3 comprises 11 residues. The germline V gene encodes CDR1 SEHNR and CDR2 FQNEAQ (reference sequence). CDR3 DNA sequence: TGTGCCAGCAGCTCTCAAGATACGCAGTATTTT. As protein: CASSSQDTQYF. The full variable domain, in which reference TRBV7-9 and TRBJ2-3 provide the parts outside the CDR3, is DTGVSQNPRHKITKRGQNVTFRCDPISEHNRLYWYRQTLGQGPEFLTYFQNEAQLEKSRLLSDRFSAERPKGSFSTLEIQRTEQGDSAMYLCASSSQDTQYFGPGTRLTVL.

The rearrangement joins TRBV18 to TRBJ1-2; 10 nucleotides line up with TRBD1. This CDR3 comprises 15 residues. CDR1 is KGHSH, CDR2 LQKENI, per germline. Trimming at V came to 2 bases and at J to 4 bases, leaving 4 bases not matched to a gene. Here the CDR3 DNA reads TGTGCCAGCTCACCAGGGACAGGGGAGACCTATGGCTACACCTTC. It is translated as CASSPGTGETYGYTF.

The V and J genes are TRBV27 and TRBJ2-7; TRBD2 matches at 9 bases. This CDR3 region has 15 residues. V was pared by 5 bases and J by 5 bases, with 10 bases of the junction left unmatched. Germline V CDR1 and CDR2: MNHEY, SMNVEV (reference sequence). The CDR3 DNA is TGTGCCAGCAGTCCCTCTTATGCTAGCGGGAACGAGCAGTACTTC. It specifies CASSPSYASGNEQYF.

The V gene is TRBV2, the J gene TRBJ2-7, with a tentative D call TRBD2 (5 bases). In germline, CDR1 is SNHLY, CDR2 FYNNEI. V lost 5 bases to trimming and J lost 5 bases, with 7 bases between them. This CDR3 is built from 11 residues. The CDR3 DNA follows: TGTGCCAGCAGTCGGGGTGACGAGCAGTACTTC. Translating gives CASSRGDEQYF.

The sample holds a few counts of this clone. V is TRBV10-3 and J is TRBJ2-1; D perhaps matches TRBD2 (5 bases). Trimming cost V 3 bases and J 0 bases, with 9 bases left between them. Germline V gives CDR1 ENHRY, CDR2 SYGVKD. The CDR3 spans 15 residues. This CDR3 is CAISDGNPSYNEQFF. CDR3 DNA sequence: TGTGCCATCAGTGACGGGAATCCCTCCTACAATGAGCAGTTCTTC.

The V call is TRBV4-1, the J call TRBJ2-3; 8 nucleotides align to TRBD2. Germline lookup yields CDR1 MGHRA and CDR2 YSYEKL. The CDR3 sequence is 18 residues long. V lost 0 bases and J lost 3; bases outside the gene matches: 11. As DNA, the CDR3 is TGCGCCAGCAGCCAAGAGAGGGACGCGGGAGGCTTAACAGATACGCAGTATTTT. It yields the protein CASSQERDAGGLTDTQYF.

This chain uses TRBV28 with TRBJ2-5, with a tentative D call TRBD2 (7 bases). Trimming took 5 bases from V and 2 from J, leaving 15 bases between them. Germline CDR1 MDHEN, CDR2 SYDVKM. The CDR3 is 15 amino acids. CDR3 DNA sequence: TGTGCCAGCAGTCATACCCGGGGGGCTCAAGAGACCCAGTACTTC. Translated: CASSHTRGAQETQYF.

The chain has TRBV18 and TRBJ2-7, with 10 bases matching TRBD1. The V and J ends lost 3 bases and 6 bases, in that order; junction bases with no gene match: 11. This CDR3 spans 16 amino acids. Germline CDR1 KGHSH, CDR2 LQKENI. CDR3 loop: CASSPRPGQGFSEQYF. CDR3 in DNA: TGTGCCAGCTCACCGAGACCGGGACAGGGGTTCTCCGAGCAGTACTTC.